One sample yielded the 27 T cell receptor beta chains listed below, sequenced in a study of shared clonotypes between healthy human individuals. CD45RO-negative, CCR7-selected cells formed the naive CD8 fraction, which excluded terminally differentiated effector memory CD45RA+ cells. Profiled with immunoSEQ multiplex PCR; TCRdb holds only in-frame clones, not every one. This table has approximately 600,000 clones, about 95% appearing once. The sequenced sample consisted of naive CD8+ T cells sorted from blood. These receptors originate from a woman in her twenties or thirties in good health.

This clone was detected only once. CDR3 region: CASSLGWGGINQPQHF. In DNA form, the CDR3 reads TGTGCCAGCAGCTTAGGATGGGGGGGAATCAATCAGCCCCAGCATTTT. The chain carries TRBV7-9 and TRBJ1-5; D perhaps matches TRBD1 (5 bases). The CDR3 loop spans 16 amino acids. V was clipped by 1 base and J by 3 bases, with 13 bases between them. Germline CDR1 SEHNR, CDR2 FQNEAQ (reference sequence).

This clone has only a few counts. This rearrangement joins TRBV27 to TRBJ2-3; 12 nucleotides line up with TRBD1. The CDR3 is 15 residues long. The ends lost 5 bases at V and 4 bases at J; junction bases unmatched: 4. Looked up from germline, CDR1 is MNHEY and CDR2 is SMNVEV (reference sequence). The CDR3 DNA is TGTGCCAGCAGTCCCGGGACAGGGGGCGCAGATACGCAGTATTTT. This encodes CASSPGTGGADTQYF.

The J gene is TRBJ2-3, the V gene TRBV27; D is perhaps TRBD2 (5 bases). The V gene's germline CDR1 is MNHEY and CDR2 SMNVEV (reference sequence). This CDR3 has 13 amino acids. Trimming cost V 8 bases and J 0 bases, with 9 bases left between them. In DNA form, the CDR3 reads TGTGCCAGCTACCGCGGGAGCACAGATACGCAGTATTTT. Protein product: CASYRGSTDTQYF.

The chain has TRBV27 and TRBJ1-2; tentatively, D is TRBD1 (5 bases). The V and J ends lost 2 bases and 3 bases respectively, with 10 bases between them. The CDR3 contains 14 residues. Germline CDR1 and CDR2: MNHEY and SMNVEV (reference sequence). The CDR3, as DNA: TGTGCCAGCAGTTTAGTCGGGGGGGACTATGGCTACACCTTC. Translating gives CASSLVGGDYGYTF.

This clone appeared a single time. The chain joins TRBV5-1 to TRBJ1-2; 9 bases align to TRBD1. The ends lost 3 bases at V and 3 bases at J; junction bases unmatched: 3. Germline V gene data show CDR1 as SGHRS and CDR2 as YFSETQ. The CDR3 covers 14 residues. This CDR3 is CASSYWTGDYGYTF. As DNA, the CDR3 is TGCGCCAGCAGCTACTGGACAGGGGACTATGGCTACACCTTC.

The rearrangement joins TRBV27 to TRBJ1-4, with D possibly being TRBD1 (5 bases). Germline-derived CDR1 and CDR2 are MNHEY and SMNVEV (reference sequence). The CDR3 contains 15 residues. The V end lost 6 bases, the J end lost 7 bases, and 18 bases lay between the germline ends. The CDR3 here is CASRTAAGLVEKLFF. CDR3 DNA: TGTGCCAGCAGGACCGCAGCGGGGCTTGTTGAAAAACTGTTTTTT.

To note about this clone: Other DNA sequences in the same sample also yield this CDR3. The chain carries TRBV7-8 and TRBJ2-7; D remains unclear. Germline lookup yields CDR1 SGHVS and CDR2 FQNEAQ. With 6 bases removed from V and 0 bases from J, the gap between germline ends came to 9 bases. This CDR3 is built from 13 residues. The CDR3 loop reads CASSPDTSYEQYF. Here the CDR3 DNA reads TGTGCCAGCAGTCCAGACACCTCCTACGAGCAGTACTTC.

V gene TRBV28 combines with J gene TRBJ1-4; no clear D gene. Looked up from germline, CDR1 is MDHEN and CDR2 is SYDVKM. The CDR3 spans 15 residues. Trimming shortened V by 6 bases and J by 8 bases, and 19 bases separated the two germline ends. CDR3 region: CASRFRVAGKEKLFF. The CDR3 DNA is TGTGCCAGCAGATTCCGGGTCGCCGGTAAAGAAAAACTGTTTTTT. The whole variable domain, filled in from reference TRBV28 and TRBJ1-4, reads DVKVTQSSRYLVKRTGEKVFLECVQDMDHENMFWYRQDPGLGLRLIYFSYDVKMKEKGDIPEGYSVSREKKERFSLILESASTNQTSMYLCASRFRVAGKEKLFFGSGTQLSVL.

The chain couples TRBV19 to TRBJ2-1, with D unresolved. Trimming removed 3 bases at V and 0 bases at J, with 6 bases between. Germline-derived CDR1 and CDR2 are LNHDA and SQIVND (reference sequence). The CDR3 is made up of 14 amino acids. CDR3 residues: CASSIRISYNEQFF. The CDR3 coding sequence is TGTGCCAGTAGTATCCGGATCTCCTACAATGAGCAGTTCTTC.

In its sample, this clone was seen once. The chain has TRBV7-8 and TRBJ2-5, with D unresolved. The CDR3 sequence is 13 residues long. Germline V lookup: CDR1 SGHVS, CDR2 FQNEAQ. Trimming pared 2 bases from V and 1 base from J, leaving 5 bases between. CDR3 in amino acids: CASSLWPQETQYF. Written as DNA, the CDR3 is TGTGCCAGCAGCTTATGGCCCCAAGAGACCCAGTACTTC.

This CDR3 is CASSIEGGNYEQYF. The CDR3 nucleotides are TGTGCCAGTAGTATAGAGGGCGGGAACTACGAGCAGTACTTC. This chain links TRBV19 with TRBJ2-7, with D maybe TRBD2 (6 bases). The CDR3 sequence is 14 residues long. Deletions cut 0 bases from V and 3 bases from J, with 9 bases between. Germline CDR1 LNHDA, CDR2 SQIVND (reference sequence).

The CDR3 sequence: CASSGPGSSYEQYF. CDR3 bases: TGTGCCAGCTCAGGCCCCGGGAGCTCCTACGAGCAGTACTTC. J is TRBJ2-7 and V is TRBV7-9; D perhaps matches TRBD2 (6 bases). The ends were cut back, 8 bases at V and 0 bases at J, with 14 bases in the middle. The CDR3 runs 14 residues. CDR1 and CDR2 (germline): SEHNR, FQNEAQ (reference sequence).

This chain connects TRBV7-3 to TRBJ1-2, with a possible D match to TRBD1 (6 bases). The CDR3 consists of 15 residues. In germline, CDR1 is SGHTA, CDR2 FQGTGA. Deletions cut 5 bases from V and 2 bases from J, with 15 bases between. In DNA, the CDR3 is TGTGCCAGCAGCCCCCGGGACAAGTTAAACTATGGCTACACCTTC. It yields the protein CASSPRDKLNYGYTF.

V is TRBV14 and J is TRBJ1-2; 9 bases agree with TRBD1. The CDR3 consists of 18 residues. Trimming at V came to 4 bases and at J to 7 bases, leaving 19 bases not matched to a gene. Looked up from germline, CDR1 is SGHDN and CDR2 is FVKESK. For the CDR3, the DNA is TGTGCCAGCAGCCTAACCAACCGGGACAGGGCAGGAGGTCTTGGCTACACCTTC. Amino acid sequence: CASSLTNRDRAGGLGYTF.

V usage is TRBV19 and J usage is TRBJ1-1; D uncertain. The CDR3 spans 12 residues. The V gene's germline CDR1 is LNHDA and CDR2 SQIVND (reference sequence). V was trimmed by 7 bases and J by 1 base, leaving 7 bases between them. The DNA of the CDR3 is TGTGCCAGTATGATCGGGAACACTGAAGCTTTCTTT. Protein sequence: CASMIGNTEAFF.

The genes are TRBV7-8 and TRBJ1-1; tentative D call: TRBD1 (6 bases). V lost 1 base to trimming and J lost 0 bases, with 18 bases between them. Per germline, CDR1 SGHVS and CDR2 FQNEAQ. The CDR3 consists of 18 residues. CDR3 region: CASSLGRGMGRLNTEAFF. CDR3 bases: TGTGCCAGCAGCTTAGGTAGGGGGATGGGACGGTTGAACACTGAAGCTTTCTTT.

The chain joins TRBV28 to TRBJ2-5; D possibly corresponds to TRBD1 (5 bases). The CDR3 has 14 residues. V lost 6 bases and J lost 1, with 12 bases in between. Germline V gene data show CDR1 as MDHEN and CDR2 as SYDVKM. The CDR3 DNA reads as TGTGCCAGCAGGTATCTCGACAGCCAAGAGACCCAGTACTTC. It specifies CASRYLDSQETQYF.

The genes are TRBV29-1 and TRBJ1-2; unclear D gene. Per germline, CDR1 SQVTM and CDR2 ANQGSEA. Between the trimmed V and J ends, which lost 4 bases and 7 bases, there was a span of 1 base. CDR3 length equals 8 residues. The CDR3 DNA is TGCAGCGTTGGTGGCTACACCTTC. Amino acid sequence: CSVGGYTF. The full variable domain, rest sourced from reference TRBV29-1 and TRBJ1-2, is SAVISQKPSRDICQRGTSLTIQCQVDSQVTMMFWYRQQPGQSLTLIATANQGSEATYESGFVIDKFPISRPNLTFSTLTVSNMSPEDSSIYLCSVGGYTFGSGTRLTVV.

The rearrangement links TRBV11-2 to TRBJ2-1; no clear D gene. The germline V and J ends were trimmed by 3 bases and 4 bases, with 16 bases remaining between them. The CDR3 contains 16 residues. Germline loops: CDR1 SGHAT, CDR2 FQNNGV. The DNA of the CDR3 is TGTGCCAGCAGCTTCGAAGTCCGTGGGCGATACAATGAGCAGTTCTTC. Its translation is CASSFEVRGRYNEQFF. The full variable domain, with the rest looked up from reference TRBV11-2 and TRBJ2-1, is EAGVAQSPRYKIIEKRQSVAFWCNPISGHATLYWYQQILGQGPKLLIQFQNNGVVDDSQLPKDRFSAERLKGVDSTLKIQPAKLEDSAVYLCASSFEVRGRYNEQFFGPGTRLTVL.

The V and J genes are TRBV15 and TRBJ1-5; TRBD1 matches at 8 bases. V gave up 3 bases and J gave up 5 bases; unmatched junction bases: 9. The V gene's germline CDR1 is LNHNV and CDR2 YYDKDF (reference sequence). This CDR3 contains 16 residues. CDR3: CATSSDRGLSDQPQHF. The CDR3 DNA follows: TGTGCCACCAGCAGCGACAGGGGTTTGTCGGATCAGCCCCAGCATTTT.

A single count supports this clone. The identical CDR3 is also encoded by other nucleotide sequences in the sample. This rearrangement joins TRBV30 to TRBJ2-2; D uncertain. The germline gives CDR1 GTSNPN, CDR2 SVGIG (reference sequence). The CDR3 has 11 residues. V gave up 4 bases and J gave up 5 bases, with 5 bases separating them. CDR3 region: CAWTRTGELFF. In DNA, the CDR3 is TGTGCCTGGACTAGAACCGGGGAGCTGTTTTTT.

This rearrangement joins TRBV15 to TRBJ2-7; 9 nucleotides match TRBD2. The CDR3 consists of 14 residues. The germline V gene has CDR1 LNHNV and CDR2 YYDKDF (reference sequence). V trimming: 1 base; J trimming: 6 bases; junction bases outside the gene matches: 4. In nucleotides, the CDR3 is TGTGCCACCAGCAGAGTTAGCGGGAGTACCGAGCAGTACTTC. Encoded protein: CATSRVSGSTEQYF.

The gene calls are TRBV2 and TRBJ1-5, with D unclear. V lost 7 bases and J 2 bases, leaving 9 bases between the germline ends. The CDR3 contains 13 residues. In germline, CDR1 is SNHLY, CDR2 FYNNEI. For the CDR3, the DNA is TGTGCCAGCACCTTGTCCCGCAATCAGCCCCAGCATTTT. Translating it yields CASTLSRNQPQHF.

This sequence joins TRBV2 and TRBJ1-5, with a tentative D call TRBD1 (5 bases). The CDR3 runs to 15 residues. The ends were cut back, 6 bases at V and 5 bases at J, with 17 bases in the middle. Looked up from germline, CDR1 is SNHLY and CDR2 is FYNNEI. The CDR3 nucleotides read TGTGCCAGCAGCGATACTGTAATGGGGGATCAGCCCCAGCATTTT. It translates to CASSDTVMGDQPQHF.

The genes are TRBV7-9 and TRBJ1-2; 8 nucleotides match TRBD1. The CDR3 is made up of 15 amino acids. Per germline, CDR1 SEHNR and CDR2 FQNEAQ (reference sequence). Losses at the gene ends were 8 bases for V and 3 bases for J; bases not matched to a gene: 11. The CDR3 here is CASLYRQGPHYGYTF. CDR3 DNA sequence: TGTGCCAGCCTCTACCGACAGGGGCCACACTATGGCTACACCTTC. The full variable domain, rest sourced from reference TRBV7-9 and TRBJ1-2, is DTGVSQNPRHKITKRGQNVTFRCDPISEHNRLYWYRQTLGQGPEFLTYFQNEAQLEKSRLLSDRFSAERPKGSFSTLEIQRTEQGDSAMYLCASLYRQGPHYGYTFGSGTRLTVV.

The genes are TRBV2 and TRBJ1-2; TRBD1 agrees at 7 bases. This CDR3 spans 16 amino acids. Per the germline V gene, CDR1 is SNHLY and CDR2 is FYNNEI. V trimming: 3 bases; J trimming: 4 bases; junction bases outside the gene matches: 11. CDR3 coding DNA: TGTGCCAGCAGTGATGACGACAGGGCCCTGAGCTATGGCTACACCTTC. It specifies CASSDDDRALSYGYTF.

The J gene is TRBJ2-1, the V gene TRBV7-9; 8 positions agree with TRBD2. Germline CDR1 reads SEHNR; CDR2 reads FQNEAQ (reference sequence). The CDR3 contains 15 residues. V shed 4 bases and J 4 bases; nucleotides not matched to a gene: 6. CDR3 protein: CASSSTSGFYNEQFF. DNA of the CDR3: TGTGCCAGCAGCTCTACTAGCGGATTTTACAATGAGCAGTTCTTC.